The 21 T cell receptor beta chains listed next were all sequenced from one sample in a study of PD-1 blockade in classical Hodgkin lymphoma. The data were produced by immunoSEQ multiplex PCR, yet TCRdb's version contains in-frame clones alone and is incomplete. The repertoire consists of some 90,000 clones, with about nine tenths occurring once and the leading ten covering roughly 2.6%. Each patient relapsed following autologous stem cell transplantation, and prior brentuximab vedotin exposure differed. The material was peripheral blood mononuclear cells (PBMCs), obtained before the second cycle of nivolumab. The receptors come from a human donor with classical Hodgkin lymphoma.

The table lists this clone with a count of one. The chain couples TRBV19 to TRBJ1-4, with D perhaps TRBD1 (5 bases). The germline V and J ends were trimmed by 6 bases and 3 bases, with 14 bases remaining between them. The CDR3 extends over 15 amino acids. CDR1 is LNHDA, CDR2 SQIVND, per germline (reference sequence). The CDR3, as DNA: TGTGCCAGTAGCCGGGACGGACGGTCTAATGAAAAACTGTTTTTT. Its translation is CASSRDGRSNEKLFF.

Remarks on this clone: Germline is not matched at one junction end, which may reflect a read error. Within the sample, other DNA sequences also encode this same CDR3. This chain connects TRBV29-1 to TRBJ2-5; a possible D gene is TRBD1 (8 bases). Germline assignment: CDR1 SQVTM and CDR2 ANQGSEA. The CDR3 is 14 amino acids. CDR3 amino acids: CSVGGDRYQETQYF. The CDR3 bases are TGTAGCGTGGGGGGGGACAGGTACCAAGAGACCCAGTACTTC.

The V and J genes are TRBV5-1 and TRBJ2-6; no definite D call. This CDR3 has 15 residues. Germline V gene lookup returns CDR1 SGHRS and CDR2 YFSETQ. V was shortened by 4 bases and J by 0 bases, with 8 bases between the two germline ends. CDR3: CASSITGSGANVLTF. Written as DNA, the CDR3 is TGCGCCAGCAGCATAACTGGCTCTGGGGCCAACGTCCTGACTTTC.

The chain is built from TRBV29-1 and TRBJ2-7; weak D call: TRBD2 (6 bases). The CDR3 runs 12 residues. CDR1 is SQVTM and CDR2 is ANQGSEA in the germline V gene. V dropped 6 bases and J dropped 3 bases, with 12 bases sitting between them. The CDR3 region has the DNA TGCAGCGTGGGAGGCAGGGTCTACGAGCAGTACTTC. Its translation: CSVGGRVYEQYF.

The chain employs TRBV29-1 and TRBJ2-7, with a weak D call TRBD2 (5 bases). This CDR3 has 11 amino acids. Trimming shortened V by 5 bases and J by 5 bases, and 10 bases separated the two germline ends. The germline CDR1 and CDR2 sequences are SQVTM and ANQGSEA. The CDR3 is CSVKKADEQYF. The CDR3, as DNA: TGCAGCGTTAAAAAAGCGGACGAGCAGTACTTC.

This sequence joins TRBV25-1 and TRBJ1-6, with D possibly matching TRBD1 (5 bases). Deletions cut 3 bases from V and 10 bases from J, with 13 bases between. There are 14 residues in the CDR3. The germline CDR1 and CDR2 sequences are MGHDK and SYGVNS. CDR3: CASSETGGRSPLHF. CDR3 DNA sequence: TGTGCCAGCAGTGAGACGGGGGGAAGGTCACCCCTCCACTTT.

The chain carries TRBV27 and TRBJ2-7, with 10 bases that match TRBD1. With 8 bases clipped from V and 2 bases from J, the junction kept 9 bases outside the gene matches. The CDR3 is 15 residues long. Germline V gene data show CDR1 as MNHEY and CDR2 as SMNVEV (reference sequence). Here the CDR3 DNA reads TGTGCCAGCTTCTCGACAGGGGGCTTTCCCTACGAGCAGTACTTC. This translates into CASFSTGGFPYEQYF.

The chain uses TRBV29-1 and TRBJ2-7; tentatively, D is TRBD2 (7 bases). CDR3 length: 17 amino acids. Germline CDR1 and CDR2: SQVTM and ANQGSEA. Trimming took off 4 bases at V and 3 bases at J, with 25 bases between the two ends. The CDR3 protein is CSVGATPGRGGYYEQYF. The CDR3 DNA is TGCAGCGTTGGGGCCACTCCTGGGAGGGGGGGATACTACGAGCAGTACTTC.

The CDR3 is CASSLAGLDTQYF. CDR3 coding DNA: TGTGCCAGCAGCTTGGCCGGTTTAGATACGCAGTATTTT. This chain uses TRBV5-5 with TRBJ2-3; D is unresolved. Trimming shortened V by 0 bases and J by 5 bases, and 7 bases separated the two germline ends. The germline gives CDR1 SGHKS, CDR2 YYEKEE (reference sequence). The CDR3 has 13 amino acids.

The rearrangement uses TRBV19 and TRBJ1-1; D gene ambiguous. The CDR3 is 14 amino acids. V was cut by 6 bases and J by 5 bases, with 16 bases left in between. Germline assignment: CDR1 LNHDA and CDR2 SQIVND (reference sequence). CDR3 sequence (DNA): TGTGCCAGTAGAGAGACATGGCTTATGACTGAAGCTTTCTTT. It encodes CASRETWLMTEAFF.

This chain links TRBV7-8 with TRBJ2-1; TRBD2 matches 10 bases. Germline CDR1 reads SGHVS; CDR2 reads FQNEAQ. Trimming at V came to 1 base and at J to 7 bases, leaving 7 bases not matched to a gene. This CDR3 is built from 16 residues. The chain's CDR3 is CASSLVRAGGSNEQFF. CDR3 in DNA: TGTGCCAGCAGCTTAGTGCGAGCGGGAGGGAGTAATGAGCAGTTCTTC.

V usage is TRBV18 and J usage is TRBJ2-2; weak D call: TRBD2 (5 bases). V lost 2 bases and J 4 bases, leaving 14 bases between the germline ends. This CDR3 has 16 residues. Germline values: CDR1 KGHSH, CDR2 LQKENI. The CDR3 DNA follows: TGTGCCAGCTCACCAGAGGTGACTAAAATCACCGGGGAGCTGTTTTTT. Translated: CASSPEVTKITGELFF.

This chain links TRBV28 with TRBJ1-5, with a tentative D call TRBD1 (5 bases). Per the germline V gene, CDR1 is MDHEN and CDR2 is SYDVKM. The length of the CDR3 is 16 residues. The germline V and J ends were trimmed by 5 bases and 3 bases, with 17 bases remaining between them. The CDR3 sequence is CASSTHQGGANQPQHF. For the CDR3, the DNA is TGTGCCAGCAGTACACATCAGGGAGGGGCCAATCAGCCCCAGCATTTT. The whole variable domain, remainder taken from reference TRBV28 and TRBJ1-5, is DVKVTQSSRYLVKRTGEKVFLECVQDMDHENMFWYRQDPGLGLRLIYFSYDVKMKEKGDIPEGYSVSREKKERFSLILESASTNQTSMYLCASSTHQGGANQPQHFGDGTRLSIL.

The chain links TRBV18 to TRBJ2-7, with a possible D match to TRBD1 (6 bases). This CDR3 comprises 15 residues. Germline loops: CDR1 KGHSH, CDR2 LQKENI. Trimming removed 3 bases at V and 0 bases at J, with 12 bases between. In DNA form, the CDR3 reads TGTGCCAGCTCACCTAGACAGGAGAGCTCCTACGAGCAGTACTTC. This translates into CASSPRQESSYEQYF.

The gene calls are TRBV13 and TRBJ2-3, with TRBD2 matching over 8 bases. The CDR3 loop spans 15 amino acids. From germline, CDR1 is PRHDT and CDR2 FYEKMQ (reference sequence). With V trimmed by 5 bases and J by 0 bases, 4 bases remained unmatched. CDR3 loop: CASSVTSASTDTQYF. DNA of the CDR3: TGTGCCAGCAGCGTGACTAGCGCTAGCACAGATACGCAGTATTTT. The full variable domain, with the rest looked up from reference TRBV13 and TRBJ2-3, is AAGVIQSPRHLIKEKRETATLKCYPIPRHDTVYWYQQGPGQDPQFLISFYEKMQSDKGSIPDRFSAQQFSDYHSELNMSSLELGDSALYFCASSVTSASTDTQYFGPGTRLTVL.

V gene TRBV5-1 combines with J gene TRBJ2-7, with D possibly matching TRBD1 (6 bases). This CDR3 comprises 13 residues. V was shortened by 0 bases and J by 6 bases, with 10 bases between the two germline ends. CDR1 SGHRS and CDR2 YFSETQ come from the germline V gene. For the CDR3, the DNA is TGCGCCAGCAGCTTGGTGCCAGGGGCCGAGCAGTACTTC. Encoded protein: CASSLVPGAEQYF. Complete variable domain (other parts from reference TRBV5-1 and TRBJ2-7): KAGVTQTPRYLIKTRGQQVTLSCSPISGHRSVSWYQQTPGQGLQFLFEYFSETQRNKGNFPGRFSGRQFSNSRSEMNVSTLELGDSALYLCASSLVPGAEQYFGPGTRLTVT.

This chain joins TRBV6-5 and TRBJ2-4; D is ambiguous. This CDR3 comprises 15 residues. CDR1 is MNHEY and CDR2 is SVGAGI in the germline V gene. The V gene lost 6 bases and the J gene lost 0 bases, with 12 bases spanning the gap. As DNA, the CDR3 is TGTGCCAGCAGGGGATCTCAGGAAGCCAAAAACATTCAGTACTTC. It translates to CASRGSQEAKNIQYF.

V is TRBV5-4 and J is TRBJ1-1, with a weak D call TRBD1 (6 bases). The V gene's germline CDR1 is SGHNT and CDR2 YYREEE (reference sequence). This CDR3 region has 13 residues. Trimming removed 4 bases at V and 5 bases at J, with 12 bases between. CDR3 DNA sequence: TGTGCCAGCAGCCCCCTCCAGGGGACTGAAGCTTTCTTT. It yields the protein CASSPLQGTEAFF.

This sequence joins TRBV9 and TRBJ2-1, with TRBD2 matching over 13 bases. After removal of 5 bases from V and 8 bases from J, the junction contained 4 bases not matched to a gene. This CDR3 spans 14 amino acids. In germline, CDR1 is SGDLS, CDR2 YYNGEE. CDR3 coding DNA: TGTGCCAGCAGTGGGACTAGCGGGAACCATGAGCAGTTCTTC. This sequence encodes CASSGTSGNHEQFF.

The J gene is TRBJ2-5, the V gene TRBV5-1; 7 bases align to TRBD1. This CDR3 is 15 amino acids long. CDR1 is SGHRS, CDR2 YFSETQ, per germline. V gave up 0 bases and J gave up 5 bases; unmatched junction bases: 7. The CDR3 protein is CASSLEGARPETQYF. CDR3 DNA sequence: TGCGCCAGCAGCTTGGAGGGGGCGAGACCGGAGACCCAGTACTTC.

The CDR3 nucleotides read TGTGCCAGCCCAATGGGGACTAGCGGATACAATGAGCAGTTCTTC. It specifies CASPMGTSGYNEQFF. This sequence joins TRBV21-1 and TRBJ2-1; the tabulated D call, TRBD2, remains unverified against the DNA. TRBV21-1 has pseudogene status. The CDR3 covers 15 residues.